These 14 T cell receptor beta chains originate from one sample sequenced in a study of shared clonotypes between healthy human individuals. Naive CD8 populations comprised CD45RO-negative cells positively selected for CCR7, excluding terminally differentiated effector memory CD45RA+ cells. Sequenced by immunoSEQ multiplex PCR; TCRdb stores in-frame clones only, minus some. The data hold hundreds of thousands of clones, with around 96% observed a single time. Sequencing input: naive CD8+ T cells sorted from blood. Receptors originate from a woman in her thirties in good health.

V and J are TRBV7-9 and TRBJ2-5; 10 bases are shared with TRBD2. This CDR3 has 17 amino acids. Germline assignment: CDR1 SEHNR and CDR2 FQNEAQ (reference sequence). The V segment lost 2 bases and the J segment 5 bases; nucleotides outside the gene matches: 11. The CDR3 nucleotides are TGTGCCAGCAGCTTAACCGGGGGACTAGCGCCCGCCGAGACCCAGTACTTC. Encoded protein: CASSLTGGLAPAETQYF.

The rearrangement joins TRBV5-1 to TRBJ2-7; possibly TRBD1 or TRBD2 for D (9 bases each). Germline CDR1 SGHRS, CDR2 YFSETQ. Trimming shortened V by 2 bases and J by 4 bases, and 28 bases separated the two germline ends. The CDR3 has 19 residues. The CDR3, as DNA: TGCGCCAGCAGCTTCCCCGGGACAGGGACTCGGCGGGAGGGGTACGAGCAGTACTTC. Translation gives CASSFPGTGTRREGYEQYF.

V is TRBV14 and J is TRBJ2-6; D is unresolved. This CDR3 has 14 residues. With 2 bases removed from V and 2 bases from J, the gap between germline ends came to 4 bases. CDR1 is SGHDN and CDR2 is FVKESK in the germline V gene. CDR3 region: CASSQRTGANVLTF. Written as DNA, the CDR3 is TGTGCCAGCAGCCAAAGAACTGGGGCCAACGTCCTGACTTTC.

This chain links TRBV2 with TRBJ1-5, with TRBD1 identical over 8 bases. Per the germline V gene, CDR1 is SNHLY and CDR2 is FYNNEI. The J segment lost 5 bases and the V segment lost 6 bases, leaving 6 bases of the junction unmatched. CDR3 length: 14 amino acids. DNA for the CDR3: TGTGCCAGCAGGCGCACAGGGGGTTATCAGCCCCAGCATTTT. Encoded protein: CASRRTGGYQPQHF.

This chain uses TRBV7-2 with TRBJ2-5; 11 nucleotides align to TRBD2. Germline V gene sequence: CDR1 SGHTA, CDR2 FQGNSA. The CDR3 is 15 residues long. Trimming cost V 7 bases and J 5 bases; bases outside gene matches: 9. CDR3 residues: CASIPLAGEGETQYF. The CDR3 DNA reads TGTGCCAGCATCCCACTAGCGGGAGAAGGCGAGACCCAGTACTTC.

The genes are TRBV5-6 and TRBJ1-2, with no clear D. Germline CDR1 SGHDT, CDR2 YYEEEE. V lost 0 bases and J lost 13, with 10 bases in between. There are 11 residues in the CDR3. The CDR3 loop is CASSLGPTSTF. CDR3 nucleotide sequence: TGTGCCAGCAGCTTGGGACCGACGTCCACCTTC.

The J gene is TRBJ2-5, the V gene TRBV2; D could derive from TRBD1 or TRBD2 (5 bases each). Gene TRBJ2-7 matches the end of the DNA better, so the J call may be wrong. CDR1 is SNHLY and CDR2 is FYNNEI in the germline V gene. This CDR3 has 13 amino acids. The CDR3 nucleotides are TGTGCCAGCAGGGCGGTGAGGGACGACGAGCAGTACTTC. Translated: CASRAVRDDEQYF.

The chain employs TRBV11-2 and TRBJ2-7; D is possibly TRBD2 (5 bases). This CDR3 region has 14 residues. The V and J ends lost 4 bases and 2 bases respectively, with 12 bases between them. The germline V gene encodes CDR1 SGHAT and CDR2 FQNNGV. CDR3 in DNA: TGTGCCAGCAGCTCCGGACTCATAACCTACGAGCAGTACTTC. As protein: CASSSGLITYEQYF.

This chain uses TRBV30 with TRBJ2-3; D is unresolved. The length of the CDR3 is 13 residues. Germline V lookup: CDR1 GTSNPN, CDR2 SVGIG (reference sequence). The V end was cut by 4 bases, the J end by 0 bases, with 8 bases between. CDR3 region: CAWMVDSTDTQYF. Here the CDR3 DNA reads TGTGCCTGGATGGTGGATAGCACAGATACGCAGTATTTT.

V usage is TRBV6-1 and J usage is TRBJ1-1; a possible D gene is TRBD1 (5 bases). This CDR3 is built from 11 residues. The germline gives CDR1 MNHNS, CDR2 SASEGT. The CDR3 nucleotides are TGTGCTTGGGGCAGTGCCACTGAAGCTTTCTTT. It codes for CAWGSATEAFF.

The rearrangement links TRBV28 to TRBJ2-1; possible D gene TRBD2, 6 bases. The CDR3 spans 16 residues. Between the trimmed V and J ends, which lost 4 bases and 5 bases, there was a span of 18 bases. The germline CDR1 and CDR2 sequences are MDHEN and SYDVKM. The CDR3: CASSYTRDWGDNEQFF. DNA of the CDR3: TGTGCCAGCAGTTACACCCGGGACTGGGGAGACAATGAGCAGTTCTTC.

About this clone: Other DNA variants within this sample encode the same CDR3. The chain uses TRBV28 and TRBJ2-5, with unresolved D. With 6 bases removed from V and 1 base from J, the gap between germline ends came to 0 bases. CDR1 is MDHEN and CDR2 is SYDVKM in the germline V gene. The CDR3 runs 10 residues. The DNA for the CDR3 is TGTGCCAGCAGCCAAGAGACCCAGTACTTC. It encodes CASSQETQYF.

The chain recombines TRBV9 with TRBJ2-7; 9 bases agree with TRBD2. Losses at the gene ends were 0 bases for V and 0 bases for J; bases not matched to a gene: 4. The CDR3 spans 16 residues. From germline, CDR1 is SGDLS and CDR2 YYNGEE. The CDR3 sequence is CASSVGASGTSYEQYF. CDR3 bases: TGTGCCAGCAGCGTAGGGGCTAGCGGGACCTCCTACGAGCAGTACTTC.

This clone came up a few times. V gene TRBV11-2 combines with J gene TRBJ2-7, with D uncertain. Germline lookup yields CDR1 SGHAT and CDR2 FQNNGV. Trimming pared 5 bases from V and 4 bases from J, leaving 9 bases between. CDR3 length: 12 amino acids. The CDR3 region is CASSEVRYEQYF. The CDR3 DNA is TGTGCCAGCAGCGAAGTTCGATACGAGCAGTACTTC.